This T cell receptor (beta chain) was obtained from a study of radiotherapy plus CTLA-4 blockade in lung cancer (dated by TCRdb to 2017 to 2018). With regard to the full study: Among enrolled patients, under 20% had an objective response and about 30% reached disease control. Beyond this particular receptor, the publication reports: After treatment with radiotherapy and ipilimumab, TCR clones that came from tumors expanded in the peripheral blood. The strongest predictors of response, as reported, were early dynamic changes in blood T cell clones along with a rise in serum interferon-beta after radiation.

The study tested focal radiation therapy combined with CTLA-4 blockade (ipilimumab) in patients with chemo-refractory metastatic non-small-cell lung cancer. Receptors were amplified or captured by the immunoSEQ multiplex PCR assay. TCRdb limited this immuneACCESS table to in-frame rearrangements with V and J called. A share of clones is missing; checked studies link under half to unresolved V genes, and the rest is unexplained. In this sample the table shows 83,000 or so clones, around 83% of which occur a single time. 0.82% of the sample is taken by the ten largest. The germline V gene sets CDR1 to SGHRS and CDR2 to YFSETQ. V is pared back by 0 bases and J by 3 bases, with 9 bases lying between the germline termini. The CDR3, cysteine through phenylalanine, is 15 amino acids long. The DNA shown is the 45-base CDR3, in frame from base 1. Remarks on this clone: It lacks a known antigen. No clone much larger than this one lies a single base away; base qualities are absent.

The specimen was peripheral blood, collected from a patient treated with radiotherapy plus ipilimumab. This TCR came from a human donor with non-small cell lung cancer who had stable disease on radiotherapy plus ipilimumab. The sequence joins TRBV5-1 to TRBJ2-2, with the D gene too uncertain to name. The nucleotide sequence is TGCGCCAGCAGCTTGGATCCGGCAGACACCGGGGAGCTGTTTTTT. This yields the protein CASSLDPADTGELFF.